The 21 T cell receptor beta chains below all came from one sample that was sequenced in a study of T-cell reconstitution after alpha-beta-depleted transplantation in children. For TCRbeta, the library was prepared with unique molecular identifiers. A single record per CDR3 protein comes from TCRdb applying MiXCR to the PCR reads. The sample includes 85,000 to 120,000 distinct CDR3 sequences, about 6% of them seen just once. The material sequenced was PBMCs, mostly from graft donor cells, taken 60 days after TCRalphabeta/CD19-depleted stem cell transplant. Receptor source: a female patient aged 2 to 10 who had a stem cell transplant for Fanconi anemia, so the T cells may come from the graft donor.

This clonotype occurred many times. CDR3 DNA sequence: TGCAGTGCTCCTACTAGGACACGTAGCACAGATACGCAGTATTTT. It yields the protein CSAPTRTRSTDTQYF. The J gene is TRBJ2-3, the V gene TRBV20-1; D is tentatively TRBD1 or TRBD2 (5 bases each). With 5 bases removed from V and 0 bases from J, the gap between germline ends came to 15 bases. This CDR3 is built from 15 residues. Germline CDR1 and CDR2: DFQATT and SNEGSKA (reference sequence).

This clonotype was recorded at least ten times. The V and J genes are TRBV20-1 and TRBJ2-1; weak D call: TRBD1 (6 bases). Germline V CDR1 and CDR2: DFQATT, SNEGSKA (reference sequence). The ends were cut back, 6 bases at V and 7 bases at J, with 7 bases in the middle. This CDR3 contains 10 residues. The CDR3 region has the DNA TGCAGTGCGCAGGGGAATGAGCAGTTCTTC. Residues: CSAQGNEQFF.

V usage is TRBV5-1 and J usage is TRBJ2-6; TRBD1 matches 7 bases. V shed 4 bases, J shed 5 bases, and the junction held 6 bases outside the gene matches. Germline V CDR1 and CDR2: SGHRS, YFSETQ. The CDR3 length is 15 residues. The CDR3 loop is CASSPGTDRANVLTF. As DNA, the CDR3 is TGCGCCAGCAGCCCGGGGACAGACCGGGCCAACGTCCTGACTTTC.

This clonotype appeared many times. The chain couples TRBV18 to TRBJ2-7; D might be TRBD2 (5 bases). Trimming took off 6 bases at V and 0 bases at J, with 15 bases between the two ends. Germline CDR1 reads KGHSH; CDR2 reads LQKENI. The CDR3 runs 15 residues. This CDR3 is CASSRGGSFSYEQYF. The CDR3 coding sequence is TGTGCCAGCTCGCGAGGAGGCAGCTTCTCCTACGAGCAGTACTTC.

Ten or more counts support this clonotype. This chain uses TRBV20-1 with TRBJ2-1; 10 bases fit TRBD2. V was clipped by 6 bases and J by 1 base; unmatched bases: 15. CDR3 size: 18 residues. The germline CDR1 and CDR2 sequences are DFQATT and SNEGSKA (reference sequence). The CDR3 is CSAFLLAGPRQSYNEQFF. The CDR3, as DNA: TGCAGTGCATTCCTACTAGCGGGACCCCGGCAGTCCTACAATGAGCAGTTCTTC.

Only a few counts were recorded for this clonotype. The chain links TRBV20-1 to TRBJ2-7, with D uncertain. Trimming took 3 bases from V and 6 from J, leaving 9 bases between them. CDR1 is DFQATT and CDR2 is SNEGSKA in the germline V gene (reference sequence). This CDR3 is 11 amino acids long. The DNA of the CDR3 is TGCAGTGCTAGGAGCCCAAGCGAGCAGTACTTC. The encoded protein is CSARSPSEQYF.

This clonotype has a count of ten or more. The genes are TRBV4-2 and TRBJ1-1, with 7 bases that match TRBD1. CDR3 length: 15 residues. With V trimmed by 1 base and J by 1 base, 3 bases remained unmatched. Germline V gene lookup returns CDR1 LGHNA and CDR2 YNFKEQ. In DNA form, the CDR3 reads TGTGCCAGCAGCCAAGTTCAGGGGGAGAACACTGAAGCTTTCTTT. Translation gives CASSQVQGENTEAFF.

This clonotype showed up just a few times. The chain has TRBV5-1 and TRBJ1-1; D gene uncertain. The ends were cut back, 0 bases at V and 7 bases at J, with 13 bases in the middle. Germline V gene sequence: CDR1 SGHRS, CDR2 YFSETQ. CDR3 length: 14 residues. In DNA, the CDR3 is TGCGCCAGCAGCTTGGGTGAGGCCAGACTTGAAGCTTTCTTT. Its protein is CASSLGEARLEAFF. The complete variable domain, with remaining parts taken from reference TRBV5-1 and TRBJ1-1, reads KAGVTQTPRYLIKTRGQQVTLSCSPISGHRSVSWYQQTPGQGLQFLFEYFSETQRNKGNFPGRFSGRQFSNSRSEMNVSTLELGDSALYLCASSLGEARLEAFFGQGTRLTVV.

At least ten counts were recorded for this clonotype. The chain uses TRBV28 and TRBJ2-7; 9 positions match TRBD1. This CDR3 has 14 residues. CDR1 MDHEN and CDR2 SYDVKM come from the germline V gene. V shed 6 bases and J 2 bases; nucleotides not matched to a gene: 5. The CDR3 region is CASSDTGGPYEQYF. CDR3 bases: TGTGCCAGCAGCGATACAGGGGGCCCCTACGAGCAGTACTTC.

This clonotype has ten or more counts. The rearrangement joins TRBV21-1 to TRBJ2-7; the D call TRBD1 from the table was never checked on the DNA. TRBV21-1 is described as a pseudogene. This CDR3 comprises 13 residues. The CDR3 nucleotides read TGTGCCAGCAGGATGCAAGTGGGGGAAGAGCAGTACTTC. It yields the protein CASRMQVGEEQYF.

Worth noting for this clonotype: Since a much larger clone is just one base distant, this may be a read error. It is unclear where the CDR3 begins or ends on the DNA, so no DNA is shown, and the CDR3 is as TCRdb lists it. CDR3 loop: CASSWGGGTEYF. This rearrangement joins TRBV6-2 or TRBV6-3 to TRBJ2-3; the D segment call TRBD1 is taken from the table without a DNA check. The CDR3 extends over 12 residues, inclusive of both ends. CDR1 is MNHEY, CDR2 SVGEGT, per germline.

A few counts support this clonotype. This chain connects TRBV18 to TRBJ2-7, with D uncertain. The CDR3 runs to 14 residues. CDR1 and CDR2 (germline): KGHSH, LQKENI. V lost 3 bases and J lost 3, with 12 bases in between. The CDR3 protein is CASSPQTNRYEQYF. The CDR3 DNA is TGTGCCAGCTCACCCCAGACAAACCGCTACGAGCAGTACTTC.

This clonotype appeared many times. The V gene is TRBV5-1, the J gene TRBJ2-7, with a possible D match to TRBD1 (6 bases). V lost 0 bases and J 12 bases, leaving 19 bases between the germline ends. CDR1 and CDR2 (germline): SGHRS, YFSETQ. CDR3 length: 14 residues. Here the CDR3 reads CASSLDPQDRPGYF. CDR3 nucleotide sequence: TGCGCCAGCAGCTTGGATCCCCAAGACAGGCCGGGGTACTTC.

CDR3 sequence (DNA): TGTGCCAGCAGGCAGTTGGGCGCGGGGGGCCCACAAGAGACCCAGTACTTC. It yields the protein CASRQLGAGGPQETQYF. The genes are TRBV28 and TRBJ2-5; TRBD2 agrees at 8 bases. CDR3 length: 17 amino acids. V gave up 6 bases and J gave up 2 bases; unmatched junction bases: 14. The germline V gene encodes CDR1 MDHEN and CDR2 SYDVKM.

Only a few counts were recorded for this clonotype. An end of the junction does not agree with germline; a read error may underlie this. This sequence joins TRBV7-9 and TRBJ2-6; D unclear. This CDR3 has 16 residues. The germline gives CDR1 SEHNR, CDR2 FQNEAQ (reference sequence). The CDR3 is CASSLERGSGANVLTF. The CDR3 DNA reads TGTGCCAGCAGTTTAGAGCGCGGCTCTGGGGCCAACGTCCTGACTTTC.

Remarks on this clonotype: Just one base apart from a much larger clone, this may be a read error. The J gene is TRBJ2-7, the V gene TRBV29-1; D possibly corresponds to TRBD2 (6 bases). With 4 bases removed from V and 5 bases from J, the gap between germline ends came to 18 bases. CDR1 is SQVTM, CDR2 ANQGSEA, per germline. This CDR3 comprises 14 residues. The CDR3 loop is CSVGWRRGRHEQYF. CDR3 sequence (DNA): TGCAGCGTTGGCTGGCGACGGGGGAGACACGAGCAGTACTTC.

This clonotype was seen at least ten times. J is TRBJ2-1 and V is TRBV29-1; 8 bases fit TRBD2. The CDR3 loop spans 15 amino acids. Germline CDR1 SQVTM, CDR2 ANQGSEA. Unmatched junction bases numbered 7, after V lost 5 bases and J lost 1 base. CDR3 sequence: CSVRLAIQSYNEQFF. The CDR3 bases are TGCAGCGTTCGACTAGCGATTCAGTCCTACAATGAGCAGTTCTTC.

This clonotype was recorded once. A much larger clone lies a single base off, so this may be a read error. V usage is TRBV28 and J usage is TRBJ1-1, with a possible D match to TRBD1 (5 bases). Germline V CDR1 and CDR2: MDHEN, SYDVKM. CDR3 length equals 14 residues. Deletions cut 7 bases from V and 1 base from J, with 13 bases between. The CDR3 DNA follows: TGTGCCAGCATTCTCCCAGACAGGAACACTGAAGCTTTCTTT. Protein: CASILPDRNTEAFF.

In this sample, this clonotype turned up many times. The CDR3 DNA is TGTGCCAGCAGTTCCGATCAGGGTCCGAGGCAGTTCTTC. Its translation: CASSSDQGPRQFF. J is TRBJ2-1 and V is TRBV12-3 or TRBV12-4; D is possibly TRBD1 (5 bases). V was pared by 4 bases and J by 12 bases, with 16 bases between. The CDR3 has 13 amino acids.

Many counts were recorded for this clonotype. The chain combines TRBV5-1 with TRBJ2-2; perhaps TRBD2 as D (6 bases). V was shortened by 1 base and J by 4 bases, with 14 bases between the two germline ends. CDR1 and CDR2 (germline): SGHRS, YFSETQ. The CDR3 loop spans 16 amino acids. CDR3 bases: TGCGCCAGCAGCTTGTATAGGCCCGGGGGCACCGGGGAGCTGTTTTTT. Translation: CASSLYRPGGTGELFF. Filled out from reference TRBV5-1 and TRBJ2-2, the complete variable domain reads KAGVTQTPRYLIKTRGQQVTLSCSPISGHRSVSWYQQTPGQGLQFLFEYFSETQRNKGNFPGRFSGRQFSNSRSEMNVSTLELGDSALYLCASSLYRPGGTGELFFGEGSRLTVL.

This clonotype was counted ten times or more. The junction departs from germline at one end; a sequencing error may be responsible. For the CDR3, the DNA is TGTGCCACTAGTAGGGGGGGGCCTGACACCGGGGAGCTGTTTTTT. It specifies CATSRGGPDTGELFF. This chain links TRBV19 with TRBJ2-2; D is perhaps TRBD2 (7 bases). The CDR3 runs 15 residues. Germline loops: CDR1 LNHDA, CDR2 SQIVND (reference sequence).